These 8 T cell receptor beta chains share one sample of origin, sequenced in a study of T-cell reconstitution after alpha-beta-depleted transplantation in children. The TCRbeta library incorporated unique molecular identifiers. MiXCR, run by TCRdb on the PCR reads, gives a single entry per CDR3 protein. The repertoire holds roughly 420,000 distinct CDR3 sequences, 15% to 20% seen once, with approximately 28% in the top ten. Sequenced material: PBMCs, mostly from graft donor cells, taken 360 days after TCRalphabeta/CD19-depleted stem cell transplant. The receptors shown here come from a boy younger than two who had a stem cell transplant for Wiskott-Aldrich syndrome, so the T cells may come from the graft donor.

This clonotype was seen just once. The chain links TRBV12-3 or TRBV12-4 to TRBJ2-1, with D perhaps TRBD2 (6 bases). Between the trimmed V and J ends, which lost 3 bases and 8 bases, there was a span of 14 bases. The CDR3 runs to 14 residues. CDR3 region: CASSLGLAFDEQFF. The CDR3 nucleotides read TGTGCCAGCAGTTTGGGTCTAGCGTTCGATGAGCAGTTCTTC.

This clonotype was seen more than once but under ten times. CDR3 in amino acids: CASSLGVAQYF. CDR3 nucleotide sequence: TGTGCCAGCAGCTTGGGAGTAGCGCAGTATTTT. The chain combines TRBV5-6 with TRBJ2-3; D remains ambiguous. Between the trimmed V and J ends, which lost 0 bases and 10 bases, there was a span of 6 bases. In germline, CDR1 is SGHDT, CDR2 YYEEEE. The length of the CDR3 is 11 residues.

The sample holds a few counts of this clonotype. The genes are TRBV25-1 and TRBJ1-1; D is unresolved. The CDR3 length is 13 residues. In germline, CDR1 is MGHDK, CDR2 SYGVNS. V was clipped by 11 bases and J by 0 bases, with 13 bases between them. DNA for the CDR3: TGTGCCTGTCGGGAGAGTATGAACACTGAAGCTTTCTTT. It encodes CACRESMNTEAFF.

This clonotype has only a few counts. J is TRBJ2-7 and V is TRBV7-2, with 9 positions matching TRBD1. Germline lookup yields CDR1 SGHTA and CDR2 FQGNSA. Trimming removed 3 bases from V and 6 bases from J; junction bases left unmatched: 9. This CDR3 has 15 amino acids. The CDR3 protein is CASSFFPGTGLEQYF. The CDR3 DNA reads as TGTGCCAGCAGCTTTTTTCCCGGGACAGGGCTCGAGCAGTACTTC.

There are a few counts of this clonotype. The chain is built from TRBV29-1 and TRBJ2-7; TRBD2 matches 7 bases. Germline-derived CDR1 and CDR2 are SQVTM and ANQGSEA. This CDR3 has 14 residues. V trimming: 0 bases; J trimming: 7 bases; junction bases outside the gene matches: 9. The CDR3 DNA reads TGCAGCGTTGAAGATCTCCGGGGGGAGGAGGAGCAGTACTTC. Amino acid sequence: CSVEDLRGEEEQYF.

The chain is built from TRBV6-5 and TRBJ1-3, with TRBD1 identical over 8 bases. V gave up 1 base and J gave up 0 bases; unmatched junction bases: 5. The CDR3 totals 17 residues. CDR1 is MNHEY, CDR2 SVGAGI, per germline. CDR3 DNA: TGTGCCAGCAGTTACTACAGGGGGGGCTACTCTGGAAACACCATATATTTT. Translation: CASSYYRGGYSGNTIYF.

The chain is built from TRBV6-2 or TRBV6-3 and TRBJ2-1, with 10 bases lining up with TRBD2. The CDR3 runs to 15 residues. From germline, CDR1 is MNHEY and CDR2 SVGEGT. V was pared by 2 bases and J by 3 bases, with 1 base of the junction left unmatched. The CDR3 nucleotides are TGTGCCAGCAGTTACACTAGCGGGAACTACAATGAGCAGTTCTTC. Its translation: CASSYTSGNYNEQFF.

V gene TRBV5-6 combines with J gene TRBJ2-7, with 8 nucleotides matching TRBD1. Per the germline V gene, CDR1 is SGHDT and CDR2 is YYEEEE. Trimming at V came to 4 bases and at J to 5 bases, leaving 11 bases not matched to a gene. The CDR3 sequence is 15 residues long. CDR3 region: CASSPWTGIVNEQYF. CDR3 nucleotide sequence: TGTGCCAGCAGCCCTTGGACAGGGATTGTCAACGAGCAGTACTTC.